This TCR beta chain derives from a study of blood T cell repertoires in COVID-19 (dated by TCRdb to about 2020). Context from the whole study: The collaborator samples originated in the United States, Italy and Spain and spanned the acute and convalescent phases of COVID-19. The material from the prospective study consisted of cDNA or gDNA derived from T cells, B-cell-depleted T cells, or PBMCs. The dataset comprised deeply sampled blood TCRbeta repertoires from subjects exposed to, actively infected with, or recovered from COVID-19. The repertoires were released in a freely available public database meant as a resource for research on the immune response to SARS-CoV-2. The samples were drawn from the first 160 participants of the ongoing ImmuneRACE study and from under 1,500 subjects provided by 6 global collaborators. Nearly every sample came with metadata listing a de-identified subject ID, COVID-19 status, age in years and sex. Where HLA class I and class II types were available, the types were taken from metadata supplied by the sample provider, not from assay-based typing.

The sample holds a few counts of this clone. Its antigen is not yet known. No much larger clonotype is one base removed from it; base qualities were not supplied. On the study overall, not on this receptor specifically: The amount of clinical and demographic metadata varied by source and participant and was provided uncurated.

The collaborating institutions used their own protocols to collect whole blood in K2EDTA tubes. Collaborator samples were shipped for TCRbeta analysis as frozen whole blood, isolated PBMCs, or DNA extracted from either sample type. V is reduced by 7 bases and J by 5 bases, leaving a spacing of 17 bases between them. The CDR3 goes from the cysteine to the phenylalanine over 15 residues. Only the CDR3 DNA is retained, 45 bases long and in frame from the first base. In the germline V gene, CDR1 corresponds to SGHAT and CDR2 to FQNNGV. The immunoSEQ Assay, a bias-controlled multiplex PCR, was used to amplify TCRbeta CDR3 regions from genomic DNA. The paper's processing steps were these. Within the assay, amplification of reference gene primers was used to estimate how many nucleated cells each sample contained. To quantify the absolute abundance of each unique TCRbeta CDR3 rearrangement, sequence reads were collapsed and filtered. For each sample, productive Simpson clonality was calculated by taking the square root of Simpson's diversity index across productive rearrangements. The clones in this table, taken by TCRdb from immuneACCESS, are in-frame only. Not every clone is retained; where verified, under half of the shortfall comes from an unresolved V gene, and the cause of the rest is unknown. V, J and clone size were drawn from that table, and D and trimming were deduced from the DNA. Present in this sample are some 200,000 clones, approximately 90% of which were seen just once. In total, the top ten clones hold 7% of the sample.

The clonotype originates from a woman aged 80 or over in a cohort sampled during active or convalescent COVID-19. The specimen sequenced was peripheral blood. This chain joins TRBV11-2 to TRBJ1-4; too little of a D gene remains to name it. CDR3 reads: CASTSDAGSNEKLFF. The DNA is as follows: TGTGCCAGCACCTCTGATGCAGGCAGCAATGAAAAACTGTTTTTT.